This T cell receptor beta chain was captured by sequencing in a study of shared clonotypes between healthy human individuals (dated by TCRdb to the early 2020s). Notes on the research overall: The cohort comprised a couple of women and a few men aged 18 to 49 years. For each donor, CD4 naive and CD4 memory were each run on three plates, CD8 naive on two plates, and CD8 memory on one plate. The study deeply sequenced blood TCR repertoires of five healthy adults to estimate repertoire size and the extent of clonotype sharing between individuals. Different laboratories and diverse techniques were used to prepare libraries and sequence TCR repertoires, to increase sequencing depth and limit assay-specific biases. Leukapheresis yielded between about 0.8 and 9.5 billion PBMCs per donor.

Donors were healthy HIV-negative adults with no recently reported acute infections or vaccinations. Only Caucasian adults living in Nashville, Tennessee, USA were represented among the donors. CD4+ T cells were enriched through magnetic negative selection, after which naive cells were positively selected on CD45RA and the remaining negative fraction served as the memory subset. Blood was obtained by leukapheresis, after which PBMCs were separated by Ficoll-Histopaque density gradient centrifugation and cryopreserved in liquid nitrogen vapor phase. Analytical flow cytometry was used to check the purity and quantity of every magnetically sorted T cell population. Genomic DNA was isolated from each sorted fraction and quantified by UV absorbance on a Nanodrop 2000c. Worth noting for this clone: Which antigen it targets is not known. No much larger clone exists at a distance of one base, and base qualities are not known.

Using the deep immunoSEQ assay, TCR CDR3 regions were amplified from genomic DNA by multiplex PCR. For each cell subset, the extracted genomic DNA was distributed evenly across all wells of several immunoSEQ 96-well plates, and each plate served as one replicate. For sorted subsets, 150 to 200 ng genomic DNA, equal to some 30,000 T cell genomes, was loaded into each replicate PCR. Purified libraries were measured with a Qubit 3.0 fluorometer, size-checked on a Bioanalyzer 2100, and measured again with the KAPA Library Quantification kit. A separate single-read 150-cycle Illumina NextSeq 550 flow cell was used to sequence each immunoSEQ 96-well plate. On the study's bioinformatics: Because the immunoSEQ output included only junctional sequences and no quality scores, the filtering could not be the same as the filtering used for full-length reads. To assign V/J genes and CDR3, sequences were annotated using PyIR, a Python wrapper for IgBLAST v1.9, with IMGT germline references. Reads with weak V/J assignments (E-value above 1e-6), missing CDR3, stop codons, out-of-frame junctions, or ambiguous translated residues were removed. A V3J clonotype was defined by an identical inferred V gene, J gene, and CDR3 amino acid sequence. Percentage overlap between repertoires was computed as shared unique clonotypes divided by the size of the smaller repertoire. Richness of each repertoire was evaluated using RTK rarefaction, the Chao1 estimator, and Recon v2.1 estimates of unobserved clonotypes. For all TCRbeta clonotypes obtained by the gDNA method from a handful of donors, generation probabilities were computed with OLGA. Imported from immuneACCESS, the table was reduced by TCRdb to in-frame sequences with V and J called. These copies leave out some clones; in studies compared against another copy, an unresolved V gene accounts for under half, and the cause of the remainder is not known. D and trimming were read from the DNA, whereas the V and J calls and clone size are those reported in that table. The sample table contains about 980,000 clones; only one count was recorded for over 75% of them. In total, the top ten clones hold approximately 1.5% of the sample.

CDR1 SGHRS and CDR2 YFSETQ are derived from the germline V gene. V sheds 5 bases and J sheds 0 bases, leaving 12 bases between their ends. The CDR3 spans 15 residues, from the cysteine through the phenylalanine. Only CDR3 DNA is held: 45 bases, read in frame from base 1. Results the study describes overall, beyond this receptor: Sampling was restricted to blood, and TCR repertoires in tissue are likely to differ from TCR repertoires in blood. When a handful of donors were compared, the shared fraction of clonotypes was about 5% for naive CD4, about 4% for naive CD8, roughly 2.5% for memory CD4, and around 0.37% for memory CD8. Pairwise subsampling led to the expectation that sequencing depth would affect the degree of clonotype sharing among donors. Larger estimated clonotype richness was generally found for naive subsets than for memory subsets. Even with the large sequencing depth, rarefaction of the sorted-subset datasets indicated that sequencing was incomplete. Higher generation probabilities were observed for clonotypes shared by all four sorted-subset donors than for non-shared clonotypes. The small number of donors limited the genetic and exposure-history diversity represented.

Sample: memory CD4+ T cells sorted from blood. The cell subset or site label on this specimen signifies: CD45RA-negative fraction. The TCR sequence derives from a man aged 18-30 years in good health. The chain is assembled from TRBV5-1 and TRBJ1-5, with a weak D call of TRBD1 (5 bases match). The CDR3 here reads CASREGTYSNQPQHF. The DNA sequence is TGCGCCAGCAGAGAAGGGACTTATAGCAATCAGCCCCAGCATTTT.